The count of the clone carrying this TCR beta chain is one. TCRdb keeps only in-frame clones here, not all; method: immunoSEQ multiplex PCR. Here the sample spans roughly 260,000 clones, about 87% being singletons. The CDR3 has 16 amino acids. Germline V lookup: CDR1 SGHTA, CDR2 FQGNSA. The J segment lost 0 bases and the V segment lost 6 bases, leaving 7 bases of the junction unmatched. The sample originates from a study of blood T cell repertoires in COVID-19. The source is a man in his sixties who had recovered from COVID-19. Sequencing was carried out using peripheral blood. V and J are TRBV7-2 and TRBJ2-2; 7 bases are shared with TRBD2. The CDR3 DNA is TGTGCCAGCAGTTTCTCTGGGGGGGCGAACACCGGGGAGCTGTTTTTT. Residues: CASSFSGGANTGELFF.